One and the same sample provided the 24 T cell receptor beta chains below, sequenced in a study of breast tumors, draining lymph nodes, adjacent tissues. TCRdb re-analysed the multiplex PCR reads in MiXCR, keeping a single row per CDR3 protein. This table has about 200,000 distinct CDR3 sequences, approximately 36% appearing once. The lymph nodes were axillary draining lymph nodes from breast cancer patients. Sequencing was performed on axillary lymph node tissue. These receptors were collected from a female donor with breast cancer. Some clones in this sample may be carry-over from other donors' samples.

This clonotype was seen a few times. V usage is TRBV18 and J usage is TRBJ1-5, with 8 bases lining up with TRBD1. CDR3 length: 15 amino acids. Germline V CDR1 and CDR2: KGHSH, LQKENI. J was trimmed by 2 bases and V by 3 bases; bases with no gene match: 3. The CDR3 here is CASSPTGQGNQPQHF. The DNA for the CDR3 is TGTGCCAGCTCACCGACGGGACAGGGCAATCAGCCCCAGCATTTT.

Many counts were recorded for this clonotype. This sequence joins TRBV2 and TRBJ2-3; 8 bases align to TRBD2. There are 16 residues in the CDR3. With 3 bases clipped from V and 2 bases from J, the junction kept 7 bases outside the gene matches. Germline assignment: CDR1 SNHLY and CDR2 FYNNEI. The CDR3 is CASSDLARGDTDTQYF. As DNA, the CDR3 is TGTGCCAGCAGTGATCTTGCGCGGGGGGACACAGATACGCAGTATTTT.

At least ten counts were recorded for this clonotype. The chain employs TRBV2 and TRBJ1-4; 9 positions agree with TRBD1. CDR3 size: 15 residues. V shed 7 bases, J shed 5 bases, and the junction held 8 bases outside the gene matches. In germline, CDR1 is SNHLY, CDR2 FYNNEI. The CDR3 sequence is CASKVQGARNEKLFF. CDR3 DNA sequence: TGTGCCAGCAAAGTACAGGGGGCGCGGAATGAAAAACTGTTTTTT.

For this clonotype: A much larger clone lies one base from this, so it may be a read error. J is TRBJ2-3 and V is TRBV6-1, with D possibly being TRBD2 (5 bases). This CDR3 comprises 15 residues. Germline V CDR1 and CDR2: MNHNS, SASEGT. Trimming cost V 3 bases and J 4 bases, with 14 bases left between them. CDR3 sequence reads: CASSEEGGSADTQYF. The CDR3, as DNA: TGTGCCAGCAGTGAGGAAGGTGGTAGCGCAGATACGCAGTATTTT.

Regarding this clonotype: Relative to the germline gene, one junction end is altered; a read error may explain this. The V gene is TRBV15, the J gene TRBJ1-2, with 9 nucleotides matching TRBD1. The germline gives CDR1 LNHNV, CDR2 YYDKDF (reference sequence). The CDR3 runs 15 residues. The CDR3 region is CATSRSGQGVYGHTF. The CDR3 nucleotides are TGTGCCACCAGCCGCTCGGGACAGGGAGTCTATGGCCACACCTTC.

This clonotype was seen only a few times. This rearrangement joins TRBV3-1 to TRBJ1-5, with 9 bases matching TRBD1. Trimming at V came to 4 bases and at J to 5 bases, leaving 3 bases not matched to a gene. The CDR3 extends over 14 amino acids. Germline V CDR1 and CDR2: LGHDT, YNNKEL (reference sequence). CDR3 residues: CASSPTGGHQPQHF. CDR3 bases: TGTGCCAGCAGCCCGACAGGGGGGCATCAGCCCCAGCATTTT. The full variable domain, rest sourced from reference TRBV3-1 and TRBJ1-5, is DTAVSQTPKYLVTQMGNDKSIKCEQNLGHDTMYWYKQDSKKFLKIMFSYNNKELIINETVPNRFSPKSPDKAHLNLHINSLELGDSAVYFCASSPTGGHQPQHFGDGTRLSIL.

At least ten counts were recorded for this clonotype. V and J are TRBV20-1 and TRBJ2-3; 12 bases align to TRBD2. J lost 5 bases, V lost 6 bases, and 6 bases had no gene match. Germline V gene data show CDR1 as DFQATT and CDR2 as SNEGSKA (reference sequence). This CDR3 is 14 amino acids long. The CDR3 here is CSAPSGGAGDTQYF. As DNA, the CDR3 is TGCAGTGCCCCTAGCGGGGGGGCCGGAGATACGCAGTATTTT.

At least ten counts were recorded for this clonotype. The chain has TRBV11-2 and TRBJ1-4, with D hard to call. The ends were cut back, 5 bases at V and 8 bases at J, with 15 bases in the middle. CDR1 is SGHAT, CDR2 FQNNGV, per germline. The CDR3 has 14 residues. The CDR3 DNA sequence: TGTGCCAGCAGCCCGGGCGGTAAGGGAGAAAAACTGTTTTTT. Translating it yields CASSPGGKGEKLFF.

V and J are TRBV15 and TRBJ1-5; tentative D call: TRBD1 (5 bases). Germline V CDR1 and CDR2: LNHNV, YYDKDF (reference sequence). Trimming took 3 bases from V and 6 from J, leaving 18 bases between them. CDR3 size: 16 residues. This chain's CDR3 is CATSSAWSRGVQPQHF. The CDR3 DNA is TGTGCCACCAGCAGTGCATGGTCCCGAGGGGTTCAGCCCCAGCATTTT.

This clonotype was seen only once. The rearrangement links TRBV7-9 to TRBJ1-2, with D perhaps TRBD1 (6 bases). The V and J ends lost 3 bases and 10 bases respectively, with 15 bases between them. This CDR3 has 13 amino acids. Germline CDR1 and CDR2: SEHNR and FQNEAQ (reference sequence). This CDR3 reads CASSLGAGPHYTF. DNA of the CDR3: TGTGCCAGCAGCTTGGGGGCAGGGCCTCACTACACCTTC.

The rearrangement joins TRBV29-1 to TRBJ1-2, with TRBD1 matching 7 bases. CDR1 is SQVTM, CDR2 ANQGSEA, per germline. CDR3 length equals 14 residues. The junction had 6 bases not matched to a gene; V was cut back by 0 bases and J by 5 bases. CDR3 in amino acids: CSVEDWDSRYGYTF. The DNA for the CDR3 is TGCAGCGTTGAAGATTGGGACAGCCGATATGGCTACACCTTC.

The rearrangement joins TRBV2 to TRBJ2-5; either TRBD1 or TRBD2 may fit D (5 bases each). The ends were cut back, 1 base at V and 5 bases at J, with 20 bases in the middle. The germline V gene has CDR1 SNHLY and CDR2 FYNNEI. The length of the CDR3 is 17 residues. CDR3 region: CASSEGGVQGRRETQYF. CDR3 in DNA: TGTGCCAGCAGTGAAGGAGGGGTTCAAGGTCGCAGGGAGACCCAGTACTTC.

The chain joins TRBV6-5 to TRBJ2-7; 12 bases agree with TRBD2. Germline values: CDR1 MNHEY, CDR2 SVGAGI. The CDR3 length is 13 residues. Trimming removed 9 bases from V and 4 bases from J; junction bases left unmatched: 4. As DNA, the CDR3 is TGTGCCAGAAGACTAGCGGGAGTATACGAGCAGTACTTC. Protein product: CARRLAGVYEQYF.

J is TRBJ2-5 and V is TRBV11-3, with D uncertain. V lost 7 bases to trimming and J lost 0 bases, with 9 bases between them. The CDR3 runs to 13 residues. The germline V gene has CDR1 SGHNT and CDR2 YENEEA. CDR3 sequence: CASMGRDQETQYF. CDR3 sequence (DNA): TGTGCCAGCATGGGTAGGGACCAAGAGACCCAGTACTTC.

This clonotype was seen at least ten times. At one boundary the junction diverges from the germline segment, which might be a read error. The V and J genes are TRBV20-1 and TRBJ1-2; D not certain. The CDR3 length is 12 residues. The germline CDR1 and CDR2 sequences are DFQATT and SNEGSKA (reference sequence). The CDR3 spells CSLTSSNYGSTF. CDR3 nucleotides: TGCAGTCTCACCTCGTCTAACTATGGCTCCACCTTC.

At least ten counts were recorded for this clonotype. V and J are TRBV7-2 and TRBJ2-7, with D tentatively TRBD1 (5 bases). Trimming pared 4 bases from V and 6 bases from J, leaving 13 bases between. The germline V gene has CDR1 SGHTA and CDR2 FQGNSA. This CDR3 region has 13 residues. As DNA, the CDR3 is TGTGCCAGCAGCTACCGACAGAGGCGCGAGCAGTACTTC. Amino acids: CASSYRQRREQYF.

The gene calls are TRBV19 and TRBJ1-4, with TRBD1 identical over 8 bases. Per the germline V gene, CDR1 is LNHDA and CDR2 is SQIVND (reference sequence). The J segment lost 8 bases and the V segment lost 6 bases, leaving 5 bases of the junction unmatched. The CDR3 sequence is 13 residues long. The CDR3 DNA is TGTGCCAGTAGGGGGCAGGGGGCGGAAAAACTGTTTTTT. It codes for CASRGQGAEKLFF.

A word on this clonotype: A much larger clone lies one base from this, so it may be a read error. V is TRBV20-1 and J is TRBJ2-5; perhaps TRBD2 as D (6 bases). The CDR3 contains 14 residues. Trimming left V 0 bases short and J 7 bases short, with 15 bases between. Germline V gives CDR1 DFQATT, CDR2 SNEGSKA (reference sequence). CDR3 amino acids: CSARDRRGGATQYF. The CDR3 DNA is TGCAGTGCTAGAGATCGTAGGGGCGGGGCGACCCAGTACTTC.

This clonotype was recorded at least ten times. The chain is built from TRBV4-1 and TRBJ1-4, with TRBD1 matching over 9 bases. V was clipped by 0 bases and J by 5 bases; unmatched bases: 7. This CDR3 contains 17 residues. Germline lookup yields CDR1 MGHRA and CDR2 YSYEKL. CDR3 nucleotide sequence: TGCGCCAGCAGCCAAGATTCTTCCGGGACAGGGAATGAAAAACTGTTTTTT. Its translation is CASSQDSSGTGNEKLFF.

The chain uses TRBV15 and TRBJ2-7; 12 nucleotides align to TRBD1. Germline V gene lookup returns CDR1 LNHNV and CDR2 YYDKDF (reference sequence). The CDR3 covers 17 residues. V lost 1 base to trimming and J lost 3 bases; unmatched junction nucleotides: 7. The CDR3 region is CATSRAGDRGRDYEQYF. The CDR3 bases are TGTGCCACCAGCAGAGCTGGGGACAGGGGGCGCGACTACGAGCAGTACTTC.

Only a few counts were recorded for this clonotype. The chain uses TRBV6-2 or TRBV6-3 and TRBJ2-7, with 9 bases matching TRBD1. Germline-derived CDR1 and CDR2 are MNHEY and SVGEGT. After removal of 3 bases from V and 2 bases from J, the junction contained 5 bases not matched to a gene. This CDR3 comprises 15 residues. CDR3 DNA: TGTGCCAGCAGTTATGGTCGGACAGGGGCCTACGAGCAGTACTTC. This codes for CASSYGRTGAYEQYF.

Details on this clonotype: A much larger clone is a single base away; this may be a read error. CDR3 bases: TGTGCCAGCAGCCCCGAGGGAGACAGGGCCTTTGGCTCCACCTTC. Encoded protein: CASSPEGDRAFGSTF. This chain joins TRBV9 and TRBJ1-2, with 7 bases identical to TRBD1. The CDR3 runs to 15 residues. The germline CDR1 and CDR2 sequences are SGDLS and YYNGEE.

In DNA, the CDR3 is TGTGCCAGCAGACTCCCGACTAGCGGTTACGAGCAGTACTTC. Residues: CASRLPTSGYEQYF. This chain links TRBV11-2 with TRBJ2-7; 9 bases fit TRBD2. Germline-derived CDR1 and CDR2 are SGHAT and FQNNGV. V lost 6 bases, J lost 4 bases, and 7 bases stayed unmatched. The CDR3 runs to 14 residues.

In this sample, this clonotype turned up many times. The CDR3 reads CASSLAQIYTDTQYF. As DNA, the CDR3 is TGTGCCAGCAGCTTAGCCCAGATTTACACAGATACGCAGTATTTT. This chain uses TRBV7-6 with TRBJ2-3; no firm D call. CDR3 length: 15 amino acids. With 0 bases removed from V and 2 bases from J, the gap between germline ends came to 9 bases. The germline CDR1 and CDR2 sequences are SGHVS and FNYEAQ.